This TCR beta chain is drawn from a study of T cells in Graves' hyperthyroidism and ophthalmopathy. Background on the study: Upon initial diagnosis and before any treatment, peripheral blood was collected.

This clonotype occurred a few times. Its antigen remains unidentified. RNA transcripts yielded amplified TCR beta CDR3 regions. The HTBI primer set was used in a first-round RT-PCR of the TCR CDR3. TCRdb analysed the multiplex PCR reads with MiXCR anew, one entry per CDR3 protein. In the table there are about 400,000 distinct CDR3 sequences, under 15% of which are singletons. In germline, CDR1 is MRHNA, CDR2 SNTAGT. V was clipped by 0 bases and J by 4 bases, with 12 bases between them. The CDR3 is 16 amino acids. Hyperthyroidism patients were newly diagnosed, had disease duration under 2 months, and were aged 18 to 65 years. Study-level results: Progression to ophthalmopathy was predicted a median of roughly 6.5 months early. Ophthalmopathy was separated from stable hyperthyroidism by a 13 V-J model.

The V call is TRBV6-4, the J call TRBJ2-2, with D unclear. This sequence originates from a woman aged 30 to 39 with Graves' hyperthyroidism. Sequences were obtained from blood. The CDR3 DNA is TGTGCCAGCAGTGACTCGGCAGCCGAGAGCACCGGGGAGCTGTTTTTT. Translated: CASSDSAAESTGELFF.